The clone carrying this T cell receptor beta chain was counted a few times. Its antigen is unknown. In germline, CDR1 is SGHRS, CDR2 YFSETQ. CDR3 length equals 14 residues. Unmatched junction bases numbered 5, after V lost 4 bases and J lost 7 bases. Post-sort purity exceeded 98% for all sorted populations. The data were taken from a study of beta chain features in type 1 diabetes. The investigators reverse transcribed all of the isolated RNA, so they sequenced expressed TCRB transcripts. The table came from immunoSEQ multiplex PCR; TCRdb's copy has only in-frame clones and leaves some out. Of more than 250,000 clones listed, roughly 22% were seen once; the top ten hold 0.028%. Study-wide results and limits: Since sequencing was performed on cDNA, cells with high TCR expression could be over-represented. Moderate yet significant TCRB CDR3 shortening was seen in Type 1 diabetes patients in all four CD4+ subsets.

V gene TRBV5-1 combines with J gene TRBJ2-1; 10 nucleotides agree with TRBD2. This TCR was recovered from a woman aged 40 to 50 with type 1 diabetes. Sequencing used naive CD4+ T cells from blood. Here the CDR3 reads CASSPLAGGNEQFF. The CDR3 DNA sequence: TGCGCCAGCAGCCCGTTAGCGGGAGGTAATGAGCAGTTCTTC.